This T cell receptor beta chain is from a study of T cell responses to AZD1222 COVID-19 vaccine. Study observations and caveats: Donors were mostly white British, more females; clonal diversity possibly underestimated. Baseline seropositivity characterized only a handful of AZD1222 recipients. Nearly half of spike-specific TCRs reportedly target variant regions that are unmutated in the B.1.351 and B.1.1.7 variants.

Using immunoSEQ multiplex PCR, the repertoire was profiled, and TCRdb retains in-frame clones only, with some absent. Of around 140,000 clones listed, over 90% are singletons. V was shortened by 4 bases and J by 8 bases, with 21 bases between the two germline ends. The V gene's germline CDR1 is MDHEN and CDR2 SYDVKM. The CDR3 extends over 17 amino acids. As to this clone: Its antigen is undetermined.

The chain joins TRBV28 to TRBJ1-6; maybe TRBD1 (5 bases). Material: peripheral blood, obtained on day 0 of AZD1222 vaccination. The TCR originated in an adult in good health. In DNA, the CDR3 is TGTGCCAGCAGTTCGGGGGGAGAATTCACTCGCGATTCACCCCTCCACTTT. It codes for CASSSGGEFTRDSPLHF.